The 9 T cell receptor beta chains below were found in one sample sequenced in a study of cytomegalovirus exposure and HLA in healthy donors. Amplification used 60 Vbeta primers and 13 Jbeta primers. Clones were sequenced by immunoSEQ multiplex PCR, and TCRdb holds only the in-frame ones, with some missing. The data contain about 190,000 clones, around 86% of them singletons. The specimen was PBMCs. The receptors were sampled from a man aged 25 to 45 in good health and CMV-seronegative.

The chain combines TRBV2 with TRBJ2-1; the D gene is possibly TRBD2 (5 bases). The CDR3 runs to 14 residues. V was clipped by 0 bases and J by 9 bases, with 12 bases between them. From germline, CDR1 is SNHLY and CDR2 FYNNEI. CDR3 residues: CASSEAPNGIEQFF. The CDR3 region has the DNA TGTGCCAGCAGTGAAGCCCCGAACGGGATTGAGCAGTTCTTC.

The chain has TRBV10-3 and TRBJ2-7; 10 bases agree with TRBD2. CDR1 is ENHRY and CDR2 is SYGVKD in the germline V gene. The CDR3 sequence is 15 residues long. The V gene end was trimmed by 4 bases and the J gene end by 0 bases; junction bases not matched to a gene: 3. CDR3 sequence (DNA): TGTGCCATCAGTGGGCTAGCGGGAGACTCCTACGAGCAGTACTTC. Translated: CAISGLAGDSYEQYF.

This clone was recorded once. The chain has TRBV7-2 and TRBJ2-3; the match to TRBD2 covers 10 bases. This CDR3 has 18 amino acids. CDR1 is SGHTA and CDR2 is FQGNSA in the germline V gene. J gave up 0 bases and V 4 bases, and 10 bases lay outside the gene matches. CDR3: CASSSPTSGGASTDTQYF. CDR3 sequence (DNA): TGTGCCAGCAGCTCTCCAACGAGCGGGGGGGCTAGCACAGATACGCAGTATTTT. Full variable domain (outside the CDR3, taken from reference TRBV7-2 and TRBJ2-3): GAGVSQSPSNKVTEKGKDVELRCDPISGHTALYWYRQSLGQGLEFLIYFQGNSAPDKSGLPSDRFSAERTGGSVSTLTIQRTQQEDSAVYLCASSSPTSGGASTDTQYFGPGTRLTVL.

The CDR3 loop reads CASRAPGSPSGTQYF. The DNA of the CDR3 is TGCGCCAGCAGGGCTCCGGGATCCCCGAGCGGTACGCAGTATTTT. The V gene is TRBV5-1, the J gene TRBJ2-3, with D possibly being TRBD2 (5 bases). Between the trimmed V and J ends, which lost 5 bases and 8 bases, there was a span of 21 bases. Germline V gene lookup returns CDR1 SGHRS and CDR2 YFSETQ. The CDR3 is 15 residues long.

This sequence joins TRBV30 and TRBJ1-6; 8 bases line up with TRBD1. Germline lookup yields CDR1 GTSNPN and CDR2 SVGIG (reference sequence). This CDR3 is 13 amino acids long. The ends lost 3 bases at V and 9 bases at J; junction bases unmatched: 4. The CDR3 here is CAWSPTGGSPLHF. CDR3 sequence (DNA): TGTGCCTGGAGCCCAACAGGGGGTTCACCCCTCCACTTT.

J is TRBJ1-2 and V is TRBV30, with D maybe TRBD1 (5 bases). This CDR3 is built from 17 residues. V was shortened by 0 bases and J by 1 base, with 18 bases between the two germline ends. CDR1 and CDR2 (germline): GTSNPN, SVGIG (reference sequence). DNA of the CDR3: TGTGCCTGGAGTGTATTATGGGGGGATGTTTTTAACTATGGCTACACCTTC. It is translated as CAWSVLWGDVFNYGYTF.

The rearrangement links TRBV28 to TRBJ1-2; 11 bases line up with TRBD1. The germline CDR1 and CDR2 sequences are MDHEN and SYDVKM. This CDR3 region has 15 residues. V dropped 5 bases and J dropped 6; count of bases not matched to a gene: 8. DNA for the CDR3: TGTGCCAGCAGTGTCAGGTGGGGACAGGGGGATGGCTACACCTTC. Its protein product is CASSVRWGQGDGYTF.

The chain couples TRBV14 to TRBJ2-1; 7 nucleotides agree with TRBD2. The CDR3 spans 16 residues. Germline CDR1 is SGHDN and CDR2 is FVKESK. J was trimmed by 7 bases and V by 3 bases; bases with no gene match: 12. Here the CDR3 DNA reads TGTGCCAGCAGCCAGACCGGGAGGTCCTTCTTTAATGAGCAGTTCTTC. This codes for CASSQTGRSFFNEQFF.

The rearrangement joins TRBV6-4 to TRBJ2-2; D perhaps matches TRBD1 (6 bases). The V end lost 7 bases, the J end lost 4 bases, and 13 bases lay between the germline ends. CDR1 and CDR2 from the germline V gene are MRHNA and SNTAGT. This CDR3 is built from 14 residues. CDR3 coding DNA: TGTGCCAGCACCAGGGGAGCCGGCACCGGGGAGCTGTTTTTT. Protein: CASTRGAGTGELFF.